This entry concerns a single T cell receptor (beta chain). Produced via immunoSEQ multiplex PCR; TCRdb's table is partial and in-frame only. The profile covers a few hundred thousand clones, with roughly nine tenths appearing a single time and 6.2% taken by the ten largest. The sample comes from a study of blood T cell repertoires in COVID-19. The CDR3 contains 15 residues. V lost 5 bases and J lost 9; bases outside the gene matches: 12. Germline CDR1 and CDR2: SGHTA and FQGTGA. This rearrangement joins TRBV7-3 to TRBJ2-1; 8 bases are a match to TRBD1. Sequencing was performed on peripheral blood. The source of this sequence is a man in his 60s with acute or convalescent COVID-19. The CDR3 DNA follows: TGTGCCAGCAGCGTAGGAGGCTCAGGGGGCAGTGAGCAGTTCTTC. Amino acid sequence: CASSVGGSGGSEQFF.